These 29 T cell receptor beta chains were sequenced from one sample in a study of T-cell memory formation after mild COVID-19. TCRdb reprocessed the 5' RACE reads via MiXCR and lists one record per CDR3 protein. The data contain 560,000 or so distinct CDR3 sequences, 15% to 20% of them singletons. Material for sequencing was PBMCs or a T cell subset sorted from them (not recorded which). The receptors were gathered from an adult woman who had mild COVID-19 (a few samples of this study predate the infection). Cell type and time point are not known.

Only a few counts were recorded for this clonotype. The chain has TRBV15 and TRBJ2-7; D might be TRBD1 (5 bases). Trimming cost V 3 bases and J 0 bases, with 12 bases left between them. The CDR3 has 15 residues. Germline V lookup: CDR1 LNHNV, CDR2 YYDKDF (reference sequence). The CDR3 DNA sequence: TGTGCCACCAGCAGGATTCAGGGTAGCTCCTACGAGCAGTACTTC. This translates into CATSRIQGSSYEQYF.

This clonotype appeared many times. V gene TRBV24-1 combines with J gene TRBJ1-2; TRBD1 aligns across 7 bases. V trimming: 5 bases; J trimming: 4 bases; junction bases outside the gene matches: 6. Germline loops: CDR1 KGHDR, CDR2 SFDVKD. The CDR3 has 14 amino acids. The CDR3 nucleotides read TGTGCCACCAGTGCCTCGGGACAGATCTATGGCTACACCTTC. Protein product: CATSASGQIYGYTF.

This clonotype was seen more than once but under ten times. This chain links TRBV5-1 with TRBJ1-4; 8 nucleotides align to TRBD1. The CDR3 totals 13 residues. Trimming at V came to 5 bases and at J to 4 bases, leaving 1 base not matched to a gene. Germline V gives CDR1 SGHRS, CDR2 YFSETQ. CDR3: CASRGQDNEKLFF. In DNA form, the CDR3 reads TGCGCCAGCAGGGGACAGGATAATGAAAAACTGTTTTTT.

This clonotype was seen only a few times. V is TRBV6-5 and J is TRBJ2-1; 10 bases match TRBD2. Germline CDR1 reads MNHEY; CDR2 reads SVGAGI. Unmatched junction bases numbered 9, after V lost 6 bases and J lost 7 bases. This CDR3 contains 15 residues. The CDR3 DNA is TGTGCCAGCAGAAAACTAGCGGGACTAGCTAATGAGCAGTTCTTC. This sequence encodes CASRKLAGLANEQFF.

Written as DNA, the CDR3 is TGTGCCAGCACCTTAGGCATGAACACTGAAGCTTTCTTT. It encodes CASTLGMNTEAFF. J is TRBJ1-1 and V is TRBV12-3 or TRBV12-4; D is ambiguous. CDR3 length: 13 amino acids. The V end was cut by 7 bases, the J end by 0 bases, with 9 bases between.

The CDR3 is CASSQEGGNSPLHF. The DNA of the CDR3 is TGCGCCAGCAGCCAAGAAGGAGGGAATTCACCCCTCCACTTT. The chain joins TRBV4-1 to TRBJ1-6; D remains unclear. V gave up 0 bases and J gave up 7 bases, with 7 bases separating them. This CDR3 region has 14 residues. CDR1 MGHRA and CDR2 YSYEKL come from the germline V gene.

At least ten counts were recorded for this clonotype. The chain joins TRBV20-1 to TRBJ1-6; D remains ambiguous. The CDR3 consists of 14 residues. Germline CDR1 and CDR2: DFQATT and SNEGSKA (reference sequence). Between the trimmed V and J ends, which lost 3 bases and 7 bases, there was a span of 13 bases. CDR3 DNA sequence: TGCAGTGCTAGTTCGGGCCATCCCAATTCACCCCTCCACTTT. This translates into CSASSGHPNSPLHF.

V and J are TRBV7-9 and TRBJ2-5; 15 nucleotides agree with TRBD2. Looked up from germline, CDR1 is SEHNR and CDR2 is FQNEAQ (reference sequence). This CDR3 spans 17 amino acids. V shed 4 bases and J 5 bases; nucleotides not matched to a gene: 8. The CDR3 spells CASSSRTSGGAWETQYF. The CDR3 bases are TGTGCCAGCAGCTCCCGGACTAGCGGGGGGGCCTGGGAGACCCAGTACTTC.

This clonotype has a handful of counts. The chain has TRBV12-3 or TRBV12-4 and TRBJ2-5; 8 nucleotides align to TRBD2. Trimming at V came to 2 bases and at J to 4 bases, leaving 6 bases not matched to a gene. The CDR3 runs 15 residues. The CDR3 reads CASSLSGGAGETQYF. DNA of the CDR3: TGTGCCAGCAGTTTATCCGGGGGGGCCGGAGAGACCCAGTACTTC.

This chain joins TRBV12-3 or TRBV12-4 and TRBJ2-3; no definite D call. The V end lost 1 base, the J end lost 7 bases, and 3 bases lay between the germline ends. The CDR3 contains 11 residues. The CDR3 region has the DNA TGTGCCAGCAGTTTAGGGTATACGCAGTATTTT. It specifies CASSLGYTQYF.

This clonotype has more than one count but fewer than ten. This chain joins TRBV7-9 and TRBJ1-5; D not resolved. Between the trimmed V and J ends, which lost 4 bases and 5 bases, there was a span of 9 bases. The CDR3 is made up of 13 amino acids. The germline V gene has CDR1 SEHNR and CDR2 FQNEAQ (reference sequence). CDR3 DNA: TGTGCCAGCAGCTCCTCGTACGATCAGCCCCAGCATTTT. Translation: CASSSSYDQPQHF.

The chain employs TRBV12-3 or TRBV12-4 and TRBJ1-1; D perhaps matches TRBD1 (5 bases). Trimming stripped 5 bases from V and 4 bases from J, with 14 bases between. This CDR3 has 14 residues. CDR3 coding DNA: TGTGCCAGCAGTACCCGGGACTCCAGCACTGAAGCTTTCTTT. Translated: CASSTRDSSTEAFF.

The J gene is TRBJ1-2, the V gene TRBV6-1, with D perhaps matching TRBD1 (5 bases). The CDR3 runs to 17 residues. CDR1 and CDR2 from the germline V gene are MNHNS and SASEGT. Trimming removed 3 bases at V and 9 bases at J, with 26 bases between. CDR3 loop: CASSDSWGDIRSRSYTF. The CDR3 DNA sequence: TGTGCCAGCAGTGATAGTTGGGGGGATATCAGGAGCCGAAGCTACACCTTC.

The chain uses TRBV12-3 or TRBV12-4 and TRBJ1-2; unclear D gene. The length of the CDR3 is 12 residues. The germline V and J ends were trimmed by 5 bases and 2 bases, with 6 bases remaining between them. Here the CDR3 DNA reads TGTGCCAGCAGTCCCCACAACTATGGCTACACCTTC. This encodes CASSPHNYGYTF.

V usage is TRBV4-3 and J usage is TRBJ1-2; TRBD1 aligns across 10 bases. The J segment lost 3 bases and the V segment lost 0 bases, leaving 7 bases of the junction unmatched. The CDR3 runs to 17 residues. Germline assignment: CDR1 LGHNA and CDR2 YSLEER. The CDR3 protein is CASSQDLPGQGDYGYTF. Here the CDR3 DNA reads TGCGCCAGCAGCCAAGATCTACCCGGACAGGGGGACTATGGCTACACCTTC.

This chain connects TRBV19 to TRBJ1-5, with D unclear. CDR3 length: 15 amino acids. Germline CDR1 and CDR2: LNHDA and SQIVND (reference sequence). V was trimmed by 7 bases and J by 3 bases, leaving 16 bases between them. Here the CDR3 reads CASNYPDDPNQPQHF. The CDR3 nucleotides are TGTGCCAGTAACTACCCGGACGATCCCAATCAGCCCCAGCATTTT.

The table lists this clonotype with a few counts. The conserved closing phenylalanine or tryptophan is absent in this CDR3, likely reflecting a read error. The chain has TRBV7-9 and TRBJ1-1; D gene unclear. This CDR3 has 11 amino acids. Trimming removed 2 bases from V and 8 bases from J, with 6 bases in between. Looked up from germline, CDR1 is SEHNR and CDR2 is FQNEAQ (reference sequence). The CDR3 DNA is TGTGCCAGCAGCTTAAGCATGGAAGCTTTCGTT. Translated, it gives CASSLSMEAFV.

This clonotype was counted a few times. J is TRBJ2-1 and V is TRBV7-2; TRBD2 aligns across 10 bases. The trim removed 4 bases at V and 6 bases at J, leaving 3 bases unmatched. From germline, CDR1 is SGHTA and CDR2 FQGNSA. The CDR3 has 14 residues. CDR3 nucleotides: TGTGCCAGCAGCTCTGGGACTAGCGTCAATGAGCAGTTCTTC. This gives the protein CASSSGTSVNEQFF.

The CDR3 loop is CASSPLSHMADTQYF. Written as DNA, the CDR3 is TGTGCCAGCAGCCCACTATCCCACATGGCAGATACGCAGTATTTT. This chain uses TRBV5-6 with TRBJ2-3; D unresolved. The CDR3 covers 15 residues. Germline-derived CDR1 and CDR2 are SGHDT and YYEEEE. Trimming cost V 4 bases and J 4 bases, with 16 bases left between them. Supplemented by reference TRBV5-6 and TRBJ2-3, the full variable domain reads DAGVTQSPTHLIKTRGQQVTLRCSPKSGHDTVSWYQQALGQGPQFIFQYYEEEERQRGNFPDRFSGHQFPNYSSELNVNALLLGDSALYLCASSPLSHMADTQYFGPGTRLTVL.

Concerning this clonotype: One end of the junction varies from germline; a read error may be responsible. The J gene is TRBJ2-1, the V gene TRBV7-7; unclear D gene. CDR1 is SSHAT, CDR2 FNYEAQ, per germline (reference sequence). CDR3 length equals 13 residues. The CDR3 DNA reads TGTGCTAGCAGCTCGGGCCCCATTAATGAGCAGTTCTTC. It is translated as CASSSGPINEQFF.

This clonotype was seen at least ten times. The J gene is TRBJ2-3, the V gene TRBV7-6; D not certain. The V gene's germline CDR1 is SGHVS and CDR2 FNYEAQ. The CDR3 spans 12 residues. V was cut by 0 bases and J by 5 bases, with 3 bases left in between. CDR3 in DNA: TGTGCCAGCAGCTTAGCGGTAGATACGCAGTATTTT. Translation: CASSLAVDTQYF.

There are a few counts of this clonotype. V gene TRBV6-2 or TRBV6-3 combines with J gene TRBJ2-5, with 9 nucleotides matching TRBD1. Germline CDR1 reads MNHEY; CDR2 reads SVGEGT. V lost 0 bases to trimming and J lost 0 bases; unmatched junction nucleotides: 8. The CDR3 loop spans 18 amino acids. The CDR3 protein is CASSYSHLGTGNQETQYF. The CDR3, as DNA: TGTGCCAGCAGTTACTCGCATTTGGGGACAGGGAACCAAGAGACCCAGTACTTC.

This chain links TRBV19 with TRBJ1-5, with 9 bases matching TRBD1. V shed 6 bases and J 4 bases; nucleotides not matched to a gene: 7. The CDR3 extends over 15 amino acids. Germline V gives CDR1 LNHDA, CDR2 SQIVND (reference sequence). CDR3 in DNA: TGTGCCAGTAGCCGAGGGGACAGGGATAATCAGCCCCAGCATTTT. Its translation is CASSRGDRDNQPQHF.

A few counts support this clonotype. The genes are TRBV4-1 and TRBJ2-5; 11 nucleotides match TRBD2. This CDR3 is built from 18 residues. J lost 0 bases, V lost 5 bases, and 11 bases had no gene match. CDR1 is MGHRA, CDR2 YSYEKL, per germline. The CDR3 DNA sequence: TGCGCCAGCAGCTCCGGACTAGCGGGTGCTGCTCACCAAGAGACCCAGTACTTC. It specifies CASSSGLAGAAHQETQYF.

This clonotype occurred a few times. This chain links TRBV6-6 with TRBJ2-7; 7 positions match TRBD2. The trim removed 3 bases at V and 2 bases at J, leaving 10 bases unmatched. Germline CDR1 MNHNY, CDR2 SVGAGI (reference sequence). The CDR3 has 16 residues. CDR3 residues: CASSYDPAGITYEQYF. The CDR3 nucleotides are TGTGCCAGCAGTTATGATCCAGCGGGGATTACCTACGAGCAGTACTTC.

CDR3 sequence reads: CASTLTSGANVLTF. In DNA, the CDR3 is TGTGCCAGCACGCTCACCTCTGGGGCCAACGTCCTGACTTTC. The rearrangement uses TRBV12-3 or TRBV12-4 and TRBJ2-6; D unresolved. The CDR3 has 14 residues. Trimming stripped 7 bases from V and 0 bases from J, with 7 bases between.

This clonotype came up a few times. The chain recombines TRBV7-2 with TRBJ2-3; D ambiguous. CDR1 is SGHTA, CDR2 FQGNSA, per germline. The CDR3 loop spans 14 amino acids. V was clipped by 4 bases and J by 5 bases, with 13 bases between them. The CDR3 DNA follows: TGTGCCAGCAGCTCGCTTCCGCCCCAAGATACGCAGTATTTT. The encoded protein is CASSSLPPQDTQYF.

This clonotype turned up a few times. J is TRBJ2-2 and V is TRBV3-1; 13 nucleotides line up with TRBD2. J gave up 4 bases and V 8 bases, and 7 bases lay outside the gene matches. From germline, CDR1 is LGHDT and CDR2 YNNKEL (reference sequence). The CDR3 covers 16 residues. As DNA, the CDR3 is TGTGCCAGCCGGCCCGGACTAGCGGGAGTCACCGGGGAGCTGTTTTTT. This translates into CASRPGLAGVTGELFF.

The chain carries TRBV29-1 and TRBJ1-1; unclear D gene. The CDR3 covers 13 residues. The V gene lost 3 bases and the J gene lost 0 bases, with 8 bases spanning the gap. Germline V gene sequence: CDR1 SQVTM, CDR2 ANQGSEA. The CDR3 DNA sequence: TGCAGCGTTGATGGACGGCTGAACACTGAAGCTTTCTTT. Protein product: CSVDGRLNTEAFF.